Shown below are 29 T cell receptor beta chains from a single sample sequenced in a study of cytomegalovirus exposure and HLA in healthy donors. 13 Jbeta primers and 60 Vbeta primers were used for the PCR. Clones were read by immunoSEQ multiplex PCR, and TCRdb kept only the in-frame ones, dropping some. This table has 150,000 or so clones, about 85% appearing once. Specimen: PBMCs. These receptors all come from a man aged 18 to 30 in good health and CMV-seropositive.

This rearrangement joins TRBV7-8 to TRBJ2-3; tentatively, D is TRBD2 (6 bases). CDR1 and CDR2 from the germline V gene are SGHVS and FQNEAQ. The CDR3 has 14 residues. V was trimmed by 4 bases and J by 6 bases, leaving 14 bases between them. The CDR3 reads CASSSQPGGDTQYF. CDR3 bases: TGTGCCAGCAGCTCACAACCTGGGGGGGATACGCAGTATTTT.

This chain uses TRBV4-1 with TRBJ2-5; 12 nucleotides agree with TRBD2. The CDR3 extends over 15 amino acids. After removal of 4 bases from V and 4 bases from J, the junction contained 4 bases not matched to a gene. Germline-derived CDR1 and CDR2 are MGHRA and YSYEKL. CDR3 residues: CASSPLGLAGETQYF. The CDR3 DNA reads as TGCGCCAGCAGCCCCCTGGGACTAGCGGGAGAGACCCAGTACTTC.

This clone was picked up a small number of times. The chain employs TRBV4-2 and TRBJ2-2; D is undetermined. Germline V gene data show CDR1 as LGHNA and CDR2 as YNFKEQ. This CDR3 is 15 amino acids long. Trimming took off 4 bases at V and 6 bases at J, with 15 bases between the two ends. CDR3 residues: CASSPRVSVAGELFF. For the CDR3, the DNA is TGTGCCAGCAGCCCCCGAGTTTCTGTGGCCGGGGAGCTGTTTTTT.

The gene calls are TRBV4-2 and TRBJ1-2; maybe TRBD1 (6 bases). V shed 0 bases and J shed 4 bases, with 12 bases lying between them. Germline CDR1 is LGHNA and CDR2 is YNFKEQ. This CDR3 spans 15 amino acids. The CDR3 loop reads CASSQDSGRGYGYTF. Here the CDR3 DNA reads TGTGCCAGCAGCCAAGATTCAGGCAGGGGCTATGGCTACACCTTC.

The CDR3 DNA reads as TGTGCCAGCAGTTACAGCAGGATGGCCACTGAAGCTTTCTTT. Translated: CASSYSRMATEAFF. This chain connects TRBV6-5 to TRBJ1-1; D gene uncertain. The germline gives CDR1 MNHEY, CDR2 SVGAGI. With 2 bases removed from V and 4 bases from J, the gap between germline ends came to 11 bases. CDR3 length: 14 amino acids.

The V call is TRBV9, the J call TRBJ2-7; D is perhaps TRBD1 (5 bases). Germline-derived CDR1 and CDR2 are SGDLS and YYNGEE. The CDR3 has 13 amino acids. V was cut by 0 bases and J by 7 bases, with 11 bases left in between. The DNA of the CDR3 is TGTGCCAGCAGCGTAGGGGTCCCAGGGGAGCAGTACTTC. It yields the protein CASSVGVPGEQYF.

J is TRBJ1-5 and V is TRBV10-3, with D unclear. The V gene's germline CDR1 is ENHRY and CDR2 SYGVKD. V lost 0 bases and J 4 bases, leaving 4 bases between the germline ends. This CDR3 has 13 residues. The CDR3 nucleotides read TGTGCCATCAGTGAGTCCGGGAATCAGCCCCAGCATTTT. The encoded protein is CAISESGNQPQHF.

The rearrangement uses TRBV6-6 and TRBJ2-7; maybe TRBD2 (6 bases). V gave up 5 bases and J gave up 2 bases, with 13 bases separating them. The CDR3 spans 14 residues. Germline V gene lookup returns CDR1 MNHNY and CDR2 SVGAGI (reference sequence). CDR3: CASSLRENPYEQYF. In DNA form, the CDR3 reads TGTGCCAGCAGTCTACGGGAGAATCCCTACGAGCAGTACTTC.

The chain employs TRBV10-3 and TRBJ2-2; possible D gene TRBD1, 6 bases. The germline CDR1 and CDR2 sequences are ENHRY and SYGVKD. With 3 bases removed from V and 6 bases from J, the gap between germline ends came to 8 bases. The CDR3 spans 13 residues. This CDR3 reads CAISEGTPGELFF. Written as DNA, the CDR3 is TGTGCCATCAGTGAAGGGACACCCGGGGAGCTGTTTTTT.

The gene calls are TRBV10-3 and TRBJ1-1, with 7 positions matching TRBD1. Trimming removed 6 bases from V and 0 bases from J; junction bases left unmatched: 4. CDR3 length equals 14 residues. Germline assignment: CDR1 ENHRY and CDR2 SYGVKD. The CDR3 loop is CAIRGQEMNTEAFF. The CDR3, as DNA: TGTGCCATCAGAGGACAGGAGATGAACACTGAAGCTTTCTTT.

The chain joins TRBV21-1 to TRBJ1-4; TRBD1, the table's D call, was not compared with the DNA. TRBV21-1 is termed a pseudogene. The CDR3 extends over 14 amino acids. In nucleotides, the CDR3 is TGTGCCAGCAGCTGCCCAGGGTTACATGAAAAACTGTTTTTT. It codes for CASSCPGLHEKLFF.

This clone was seen a handful of times. One end of the junction is discordant with germline, which a read error may explain. This chain uses TRBV5-1 with TRBJ2-6, with D tentatively TRBD2 (6 bases). CDR1 SGHRS and CDR2 YFSETQ come from the germline V gene. This CDR3 spans 16 amino acids. The chain's CDR3 is CASSLGTGTGANGLTF. The CDR3 nucleotides are TGCGCCAGCAGCTTGGGGACCGGGACTGGGGCCAACGGCCTGACTTTC.

A note on this clone: At one boundary the junction diverges from the germline segment, which might be a read error. The genes are TRBV5-1 and TRBJ2-4; 10 nucleotides agree with TRBD1. The CDR3 extends over 14 amino acids. Germline assignment: CDR1 SGHRS and CDR2 YFSETQ. CDR3 region: CASSGGTGVNSQYF. DNA of the CDR3: TGCGCCAGCAGCGGGGGGACAGGGGTGAACAGTCAGTACTTC.

This clone was picked up a small number of times. The chain recombines TRBV6-1 with TRBJ1-2; D is uncertain. V lost 1 base to trimming and J lost 0 bases, with 9 bases between them. From germline, CDR1 is MNHNS and CDR2 SASEGT. The CDR3 totals 15 residues. The CDR3 spells CASSEGLAANYGYTF. CDR3 DNA: TGTGCCAGCAGTGAAGGATTAGCAGCTAACTATGGCTACACCTTC.

With respect to this clone: The junction departs from the called germline gene at one end, perhaps through a read error. The chain uses TRBV7-9 and TRBJ1-2; 7 positions match TRBD1. This CDR3 is built from 15 residues. The germline CDR1 and CDR2 sequences are SEHNR and FQNEAQ (reference sequence). CDR3 loop: CSSSLSGGQLTGYTF. CDR3 DNA: TGTTCCAGCAGCCTGTCAGGGGGACAGCTAACGGGCTACACCTTC.

The V gene is TRBV4-3, the J gene TRBJ2-3; 10 bases are a match to TRBD2. The germline V gene has CDR1 LGHNA and CDR2 YSLEER. The CDR3 is 17 residues long. With V trimmed by 0 bases and J by 2 bases, 5 bases remained unmatched. The CDR3 DNA follows: TGCGCCAGCAGCCAAGATCCCCTAGCGGGGGCCACAGATACGCAGTATTTT. This gives the protein CASSQDPLAGATDTQYF.

The gene calls are TRBV19 and TRBJ1-3, with unresolved D. The germline CDR1 and CDR2 sequences are LNHDA and SQIVND (reference sequence). Deletions cut 7 bases from V and 0 bases from J, with 10 bases between. This CDR3 has 14 residues. CDR3 amino acids: CASKRMDSGNTIYF. CDR3 sequence (DNA): TGTGCCAGTAAGAGGATGGACTCTGGAAACACCATATATTTT.

This chain uses TRBV7-8 with TRBJ2-3, with 14 bases that match TRBD2. CDR1 SGHVS and CDR2 FQNEAQ come from the germline V gene. The V and J ends lost 3 bases and 4 bases, in that order; junction bases with no gene match: 3. The CDR3 sequence is 16 residues long. CDR3 amino acids: CASSFMGLAGADTQYF. The CDR3 DNA follows: TGTGCCAGCAGCTTTATGGGACTAGCGGGGGCAGATACGCAGTATTTT.

V is TRBV4-1 and J is TRBJ2-5, with 7 bases matching TRBD2. The V gene end was trimmed by 4 bases and the J gene end by 5 bases; junction bases not matched to a gene: 13. The CDR3 sequence is 16 residues long. Germline CDR1 reads MGHRA; CDR2 reads YSYEKL. CDR3 loop: CASSPSPGLGFETQYF. CDR3 coding DNA: TGCGCCAGCAGCCCTTCGCCCGGACTAGGATTCGAGACCCAGTACTTC.

The sample holds one count of this clone. V and J are TRBV19 and TRBJ1-6; D remains unclear. V shed 3 bases and J shed 4 bases, with 7 bases lying between them. The length of the CDR3 is 14 residues. CDR1 is LNHDA and CDR2 is SQIVND in the germline V gene (reference sequence). The CDR3, as DNA: TGTGCCAGTAGTATTCGGGAATATAATTCACCCCTCCACTTT. This encodes CASSIREYNSPLHF.

The V gene is TRBV20-1, the J gene TRBJ2-1; D is undetermined. V was cut by 0 bases and J by 9 bases, with 6 bases left in between. The germline V gene encodes CDR1 DFQATT and CDR2 SNEGSKA (reference sequence). This CDR3 region has 11 residues. The CDR3 spells CSARDLREQFF. The CDR3 DNA sequence: TGCAGTGCTAGAGACCTCCGTGAGCAGTTCTTC.

This chain joins TRBV5-1 and TRBJ1-5; D remains ambiguous. The CDR3 spans 13 residues. CDR1 and CDR2 (germline): SGHRS, YFSETQ. The V end lost 4 bases, the J end lost 7 bases, and 12 bases lay between the germline ends. CDR3 in DNA: TGCGCCAGCAGCACCAGTCCCGGGCAGCCCCAGCATTTT. Amino acid sequence: CASSTSPGQPQHF.

This rearrangement joins TRBV10-3 to TRBJ1-3; D unresolved. This CDR3 is built from 16 residues. V lost 0 bases and J 0 bases, leaving 9 bases between the germline ends. Germline CDR1 and CDR2: ENHRY and SYGVKD. The DNA for the CDR3 is TGTGCCATCAGTGAGTCGCTGGAGGTCTCTGGAAACACCATATATTTT. It codes for CAISESLEVSGNTIYF.

The chain is built from TRBV7-2 and TRBJ2-2; 9 positions agree with TRBD2. CDR1 SGHTA and CDR2 FQGNSA come from the germline V gene. V gave up 2 bases and J gave up 1 base; unmatched junction bases: 5. CDR3 length: 17 residues. CDR3 nucleotide sequence: TGTGCCAGCAGCTTAAGATCGACTAGCGGGAACACCGGGGAGCTGTTTTTT. It codes for CASSLRSTSGNTGELFF.

This sequence joins TRBV5-3 and TRBJ1-3, with unresolved D. TRBV5-3 is reported as an ORF; its role is uncertain. Trimming stripped 3 bases from V and 0 bases from J, with 7 bases between. CDR3 length equals 14 residues. The DNA of the CDR3 is TGTGCCAGAAGCTCCGACAACTCTGGAAACACCATATATTTT. It specifies CARSSDNSGNTIYF.

The chain joins TRBV30 to TRBJ2-5; 7 bases line up with TRBD2. Trimming removed 4 bases from V and 4 bases from J; junction bases left unmatched: 6. The CDR3 is 13 residues long. Looked up from germline, CDR1 is GTSNPN and CDR2 is SVGIG (reference sequence). CDR3 bases: TGTGCCTGGAATGGGAGGGACGGAGAGACCCAGTACTTC. Translation: CAWNGRDGETQYF.

The chain's CDR3 is CASSYRGQGGYTF. The CDR3 nucleotides read TGTGCCAGCAGTTACAGGGGGCAGGGTGGCTACACCTTC. The chain links TRBV7-2 to TRBJ1-2; 9 bases match TRBD1. The V gene end was trimmed by 6 bases and the J gene end by 7 bases; junction bases not matched to a gene: 6. The CDR3 has 13 amino acids. CDR1 is SGHTA and CDR2 is FQGNSA in the germline V gene.

V usage is TRBV7-9 and J usage is TRBJ1-2; D gene uncertain. The V gene's germline CDR1 is SEHNR and CDR2 FQNEAQ (reference sequence). This CDR3 is built from 13 residues. V lost 3 bases and J lost 1, with 6 bases in between. CDR3 in DNA: TGTGCCAGCAGCTTTCTCGGTAACTATGGCTACACCTTC. As protein: CASSFLGNYGYTF.

The chain combines TRBV10-3 with TRBJ2-1; 10 bases are a match to TRBD1. CDR1 is ENHRY, CDR2 SYGVKD, per germline. CDR3 length: 14 residues. With 6 bases clipped from V and 5 bases from J, the junction kept 4 bases outside the gene matches. The CDR3 loop is CAIRGQGPHNEQFF. The CDR3 coding sequence is TGTGCCATCAGGGGACAGGGGCCCCACAATGAGCAGTTCTTC.